This TCR beta chain appears in the sequencing data of a study of identical twins. From the 5' RACE reads, TCRdb called clonotypes with MiXCR, one entry per CDR3 protein. The sample has 1.5 million to 2 million distinct CDR3 sequences; under 35% are singletons. V shed 6 bases, J shed 4 bases, and the junction held 11 bases outside the gene matches. The CDR3 covers 14 residues. The germline gives CDR1 SQVTM, CDR2 ANQGSEA. In this sample, this clonotype turned up a few times. V usage is TRBV29-1 and J usage is TRBJ1-2; 7 positions match TRBD1. Sequencing used cord blood. This TCR came from a newborn girl in good health. CDR3 in DNA: TGCAGCGTCCCAACAGGGGCCCCCCTCTATGGCTACACCTTC. This sequence encodes CSVPTGAPLYGYTF.